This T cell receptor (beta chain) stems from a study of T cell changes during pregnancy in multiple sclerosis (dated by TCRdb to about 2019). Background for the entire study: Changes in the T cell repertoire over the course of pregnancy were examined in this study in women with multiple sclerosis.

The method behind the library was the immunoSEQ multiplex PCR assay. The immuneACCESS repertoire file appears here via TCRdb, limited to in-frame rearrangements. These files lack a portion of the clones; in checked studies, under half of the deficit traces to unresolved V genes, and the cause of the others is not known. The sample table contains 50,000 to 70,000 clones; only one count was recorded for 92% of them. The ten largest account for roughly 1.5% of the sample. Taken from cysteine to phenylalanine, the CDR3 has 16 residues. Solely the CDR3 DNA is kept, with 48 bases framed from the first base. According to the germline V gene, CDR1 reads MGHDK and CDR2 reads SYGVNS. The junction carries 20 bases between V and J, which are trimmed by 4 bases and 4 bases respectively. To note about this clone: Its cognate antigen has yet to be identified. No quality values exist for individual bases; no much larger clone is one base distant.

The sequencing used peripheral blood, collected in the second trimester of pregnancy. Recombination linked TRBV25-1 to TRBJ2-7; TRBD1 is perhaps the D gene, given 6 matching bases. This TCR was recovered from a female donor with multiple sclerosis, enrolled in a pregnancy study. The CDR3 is CASSGTLSQGGYEQYF. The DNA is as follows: TGTGCCAGCAGTGGGACCCTTTCACAGGGCGGGTACGAGCAGTACTTC.